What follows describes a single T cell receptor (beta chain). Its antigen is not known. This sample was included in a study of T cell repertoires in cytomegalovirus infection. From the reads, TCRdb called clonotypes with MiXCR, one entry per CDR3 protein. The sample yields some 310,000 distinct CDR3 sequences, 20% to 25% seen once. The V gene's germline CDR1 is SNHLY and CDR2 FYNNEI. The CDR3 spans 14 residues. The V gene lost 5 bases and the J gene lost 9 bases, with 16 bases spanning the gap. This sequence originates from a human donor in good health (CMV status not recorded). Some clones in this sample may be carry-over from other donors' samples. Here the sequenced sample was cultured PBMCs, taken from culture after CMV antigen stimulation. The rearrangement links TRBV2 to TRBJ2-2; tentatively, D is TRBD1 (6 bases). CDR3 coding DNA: TGTGCCAGCAGTACCGACAGGACCGCCAGGGAGCTGTTTTTT. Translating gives CASSTDRTARELFF. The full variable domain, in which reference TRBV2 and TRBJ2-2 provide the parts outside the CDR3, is EPEVTQTPSHQVTQMGQEVILRCVPISNHLYFYWYRQILGQKVEFLVSFYNNEISEKSEIFDDQFSVERPDGSNFTLKIRSTKLEDSAMYFCASSTDRTARELFFGEGSRLTVL.